This passage covers 20 T cell receptor beta chains from one sample sequenced in a study of blood T cell repertoires in COVID-19. Profiling relied on immunoSEQ multiplex PCR, and the TCRdb table lists in-frame clones only, not all of them. The table includes a few hundred thousand clones, about 88% detected once. What was sequenced was peripheral blood. These TCRs come from a man aged 60 to 75 who had recovered from COVID-19.

The V and J genes are TRBV19 and TRBJ2-2, with 12 bases matching TRBD2. Trimming removed 4 bases from V and 2 bases from J; junction bases left unmatched: 2. Germline lookup yields CDR1 LNHDA and CDR2 SQIVND (reference sequence). This CDR3 spans 16 amino acids. CDR3 sequence reads: CASSTGLAGNTGELFF. The CDR3 DNA sequence: TGTGCCAGTAGTACGGGACTAGCGGGCAACACCGGGGAGCTGTTTTTT.

As concerns this clone: The junction does not match germline at one end; this may be a read error. The gene calls are TRBV4-1 and TRBJ1-3; 9 nucleotides match TRBD1. Germline CDR1 and CDR2: MGHRA and YSYEKL. There are 16 residues in the CDR3. CDR3 nucleotide sequence: TGCGCCACCAGCCGACCGGGACAGGGCTCAACGAACACCATATATTTT. Translated: CATSRPGQGSTNTIYF.

The gene calls are TRBV27 and TRBJ1-5, with D possibly matching TRBD1 (5 bases). Deletions cut 2 bases from V and 2 bases from J, with 10 bases between. CDR1 is MNHEY and CDR2 is SMNVEV in the germline V gene (reference sequence). The CDR3 is 15 residues long. The chain's CDR3 is CASSLVGVGNQPQHF. CDR3 DNA sequence: TGTGCCAGCAGTTTAGTAGGGGTAGGCAATCAGCCCCAGCATTTT.

The rearrangement joins TRBV7-2 to TRBJ1-5; TRBD1 might be the D (6 bases). CDR3 length equals 15 residues. Germline CDR1 SGHTA, CDR2 FQGNSA. V lost 6 bases and J lost 6, with 18 bases in between. CDR3 coding DNA: TGTGCCAGCAGTTCCGGGACACCTGGGGTTCAGCCCCAGCATTTT. Translation: CASSSGTPGVQPQHF.

V usage is TRBV11-1 and J usage is TRBJ2-5, with 11 bases that match TRBD1. The V gene's germline CDR1 is SGHAT and CDR2 FQDESV (reference sequence). J lost 5 bases, V lost 5 bases, and 7 bases had no gene match. CDR3 length equals 15 residues. CDR3 sequence (DNA): TGTGCCAGCAGCCACGGACAGGGGGCGCGGGAGACCCAGTACTTC. It encodes CASSHGQGARETQYF.

This chain joins TRBV10-1 and TRBJ2-2, with D possibly matching TRBD2 (5 bases). Trimming took off 2 bases at V and 2 bases at J, with 6 bases between the two ends. Germline loops: CDR1 WNHNN, CDR2 SYGVQD (reference sequence). This CDR3 spans 14 amino acids. The CDR3 DNA follows: TGCGCCAGCAGTGAGACGGGAAACACCGGGGAGCTGTTTTTT. Translation gives CASSETGNTGELFF.

The chain couples TRBV6-1 to TRBJ2-3, with 9 bases fitting TRBD2. Trimming at V came to 1 base and at J to 5 bases, leaving 7 bases not matched to a gene. The CDR3 is 16 amino acids. Germline CDR1 and CDR2: MNHNS and SASEGT. The CDR3 DNA sequence: TGTGCCAGCAGTGAAGGTAGCGGGGGAAATTTAGATACGCAGTATTTT. Translating it yields CASSEGSGGNLDTQYF.

The rearrangement joins TRBV6-4 to TRBJ2-2; 11 bases line up with TRBD1. This CDR3 contains 17 residues. The junction had 9 bases not matched to a gene; V was cut back by 3 bases and J by 6 bases. The germline gives CDR1 MRHNA, CDR2 SNTAGT. For the CDR3, the DNA is TGTGCCAGCAGTGAATACGGACAGGGGGCGCTTGCCGGGGAGCTGTTTTTT. It is translated as CASSEYGQGALAGELFF.

The CDR3 spells CASSSTVENSPLHF. CDR3 DNA: TGCGCCAGCAGCTCGACAGTGGAAAATTCACCCCTCCACTTT. The V gene is TRBV5-1, the J gene TRBJ1-6; D perhaps matches TRBD1 (5 bases). The CDR3 has 14 residues. The germline CDR1 and CDR2 sequences are SGHRS and YFSETQ. With 3 bases removed from V and 7 bases from J, the gap between germline ends came to 11 bases.

The chain combines TRBV19 with TRBJ2-1, with TRBD1 identical over 10 bases. V gave up 7 bases and J gave up 11 bases; unmatched junction bases: 11. Germline values: CDR1 LNHDA, CDR2 SQIVND (reference sequence). This CDR3 is 14 amino acids long. The CDR3 DNA reads TGTGCCAGTAAGGACAGGGGGTTCGAAGTGAAGCAGTTCTTC. It translates to CASKDRGFEVKQFF.

This sequence joins TRBV5-4 and TRBJ1-4; perhaps TRBD1 as D (6 bases). V was shortened by 4 bases and J by 0 bases, with 13 bases between the two germline ends. This CDR3 region has 16 residues. The germline V gene encodes CDR1 SGHNT and CDR2 YYREEE (reference sequence). The CDR3 DNA sequence: TGTGCCAGCAGCCTCGCGGGGGCCGCAACTAATGAAAAACTGTTTTTT. It is translated as CASSLAGAATNEKLFF.

The chain carries TRBV3-1 (or the pseudogene TRBV3-2) and TRBJ2-5; D is undetermined. The CDR3 covers 15 residues. Germline-derived CDR1 and CDR2 are LGHDT and YNNKEL (reference sequence). The V end was cut by 2 bases, the J end by 2 bases, with 12 bases between. CDR3 amino acids: CASSQLLSTQETQYF. DNA of the CDR3: TGTGCCAGCAGCCAATTACTATCAACTCAAGAGACCCAGTACTTC.

The chain has TRBV18 and TRBJ2-1; TRBD2 agrees at 8 bases. With V trimmed by 1 base and J by 5 bases, 13 bases remained unmatched. This CDR3 region has 18 residues. Germline loops: CDR1 KGHSH, CDR2 LQKENI. CDR3 loop: CASSPQAGGALSHNEQFF. DNA of the CDR3: TGTGCCAGCTCACCACAGGCGGGGGGCGCCCTCTCTCACAATGAGCAGTTCTTC.

The chain joins TRBV6-6 to TRBJ2-7, with D perhaps matching TRBD1 (6 bases). Between the trimmed V and J ends, which lost 6 bases and 4 bases, there was a span of 25 bases. The CDR3 loop spans 17 amino acids. Looked up from germline, CDR1 is MNHNY and CDR2 is SVGAGI (reference sequence). CDR3 in amino acids: CASSRRGTTVAPYEQYF. The CDR3 DNA reads as TGTGCCAGCAGCCGAAGAGGGACAACCGTTGCCCCGTACGAGCAGTACTTC.

The rearrangement joins TRBV15 to TRBJ2-7; weak D call: TRBD1 (6 bases). Trimming pared 0 bases from V and 5 bases from J, leaving 14 bases between. The V gene's germline CDR1 is LNHNV and CDR2 YYDKDF (reference sequence). This CDR3 comprises 15 residues. The CDR3 DNA reads TGTGCCACCAGCAGAGACAGGGGTGCTGGCAACGAGCAGTACTTC. Protein sequence: CATSRDRGAGNEQYF.

V gene TRBV19 combines with J gene TRBJ2-7; weak D call: TRBD2 (5 bases). This CDR3 spans 13 amino acids. Germline V gene lookup returns CDR1 LNHDA and CDR2 SQIVND (reference sequence). V was trimmed by 4 bases and J by 2 bases, leaving 9 bases between them. The CDR3 spells CASSRTGAYEQYF. The CDR3 DNA sequence: TGTGCCAGTAGTAGGACTGGAGCCTACGAGCAGTACTTC.

The rearrangement uses TRBV5-8 and TRBJ2-1; 9 bases align to TRBD2. The junction had 14 bases not matched to a gene; V was cut back by 3 bases and J by 4 bases. This CDR3 has 18 amino acids. CDR1 and CDR2 (germline): SGHTS, YDEGEE. DNA of the CDR3: TGTGCCAGCAGCTCTCTTATATCGGCCAGCGGGGGGTACAATGAGCAGTTCTTC. Amino acid sequence: CASSSLISASGGYNEQFF.

This clone was observed a single time. The gene calls are TRBV29-1 and TRBJ1-1; D ambiguous. CDR3 length equals 11 residues. V was trimmed by 7 bases and J by 4 bases, leaving 10 bases between them. Germline CDR1 reads SQVTM; CDR2 reads ANQGSEA. Written as DNA, the CDR3 is TGCAGCGACCTCGAGGGCACTGAAGCTTTCTTT. This translates into CSDLEGTEAFF.

This clone appeared a few times. The chain joins TRBV12-3 or TRBV12-4 to TRBJ1-2; 9 bases fit TRBD1. The CDR3 has 13 residues. The junction had 5 bases not matched to a gene; V was cut back by 4 bases and J by 8 bases. The CDR3 DNA reads TGTGCCAGCAGTTCCAGGACAGGGGTCGGCTACACCTTC. Amino acids: CASSSRTGVGYTF.

The genes are TRBV5-3 and TRBJ1-4; D is undetermined. TRBV5-3 is known as an ORF, though its function is uncertain. Trimming removed 4 bases from V and 0 bases from J, with 10 bases in between. This CDR3 comprises 15 residues. The CDR3 nucleotides are TGTGCCAGAAGCCCGACTCCGGCAACTAATGAAAAACTGTTTTTT. Its protein product is CARSPTPATNEKLFF.